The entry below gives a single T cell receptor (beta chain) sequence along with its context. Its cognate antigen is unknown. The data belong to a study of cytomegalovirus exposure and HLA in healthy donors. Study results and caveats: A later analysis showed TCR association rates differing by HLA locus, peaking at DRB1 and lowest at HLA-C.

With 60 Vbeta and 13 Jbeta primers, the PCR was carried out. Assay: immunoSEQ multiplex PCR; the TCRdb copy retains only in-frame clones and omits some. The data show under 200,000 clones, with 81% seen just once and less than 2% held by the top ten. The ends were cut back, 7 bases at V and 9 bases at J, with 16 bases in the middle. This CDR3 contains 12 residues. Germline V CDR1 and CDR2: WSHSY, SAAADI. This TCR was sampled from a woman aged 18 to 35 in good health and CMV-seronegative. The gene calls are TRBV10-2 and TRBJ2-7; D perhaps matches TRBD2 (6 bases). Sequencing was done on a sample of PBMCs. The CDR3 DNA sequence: TGCGCCAGCACCGACGGGAGAGCCGGGCAGTACTTC. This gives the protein CASTDGRAGQYF.